This record concerns one TCR beta chain sequence. Its recognized antigen is unknown. The sample holds no much larger clone one base away, and base qualities are not on file. To prepare the library, 5' RACE was applied. The sequencer was a NextSeq 500. The TCR library protocol attached unique molecular identifiers to individual cDNA molecules to correct for sequencing error and PCR bias. Sequencing covered both TCR alpha and beta chains, and within each sample the abundances of alpha and beta sequences were tightly co-correlated. Regarding the original processing steps: V gene, J gene and CDR3 annotation of TCR sequences was performed with Decombinator V4. Expanded TCRs were defined as changing significantly between any two time points under a Poisson model with p below 0.0001. TCR abundances were normalised to the total number of TCRs sequenced per sample and were expressed as counts per million. TRAV1-2 paired with TRAJ12, TRAJ20 or TRAJ33 defined MAIT TCRs, while TRAV10 paired with TRAJ18 defined iNKT TCRs. VDJdb, accessed on 1 November 2021, was searched for TCRs annotated for CMV, EBV and SARS-CoV-2, and TCRs annotated for more than one antigen were excluded. TCRdb reanalyzed the raw reads on its own, using fastp at Q25 for trimming and MiXCR for clone calling, and kept in-frame beta chains. Merged by CDR3 protein, the rows form single entries marked with the most common genes and DNA. The V and J calls come from TCRdb's annotation, not from the publication. For this sample there are 100,000 to 130,000 distinct CDR3 sequences; over 8.5% appear just once. Under 9% of the sample goes to the ten largest clones.

This sample is drawn from a study of early T cells in non-severe SARS-CoV-2 infection (dated by TCRdb to the early 2020s). The study in broad terms: Because TCR sequencing was done on bulk RNA from unsorted whole blood, the alpha and beta chains could not be paired. The paper's findings and limits, for the study overall: Matching against VDJdb was skewed toward anti-spike CD8 responses, likely underestimated virus-specific expansions, and missed private and CD4 specificities.

Set within a cohort of healthcare workers in London, UK, this nested case-control study involved weekly PCR testing of nasopharyngeal swabs along with blood sampling. Between 23 and 31 March 2020, the week of the UK lockdown, healthcare workers were enrolled and then followed up weekly for as long as 16 weeks. The CDR3 numbers 12 residues from cysteine through phenylalanine. Only the CDR3 part of the read is kept: 36 bases, read in frame from the first base. The germline V gene encodes CDR1 MNHEY and CDR2 SVGEGT. At the junction V is shortened by 2 bases and J by 8 bases, with 6 bases in between. This clonotype was obtained from an adult who was a healthcare worker with PCR-confirmed SARS-CoV-2 infection or an uninfected control (not recorded which). Recombination joined TRBV6-2 or TRBV6-3 with TRBJ2-2, with no D gene named confidently. Sequencing input: whole blood. In nucleotides, the sequence is TGTGCCAGCAGTTACAAGCTGGGGGAGCTGTTTTTT. This codes for CASSYKLGELFF.